Shown below are 22 T cell receptor beta chains from a single sample sequenced in a study of human T cells and chemical hapten exposure. As for time point: pre-sensitization, week 0. Treatment of the sample: therapeutic diphenylcyclopropenone sensitization with weekly scalp DPC. MiXCR, run by TCRdb on the RACE reads, gives a single entry per CDR3 protein. The sample comprises more than 250,000 distinct CDR3 sequences, approximately 8.6% of which are singletons, and around 2.5% rests with the top ten. The sequencing here drew on whole blood, taken in connection with sensitization to the hapten diphenylcyclopropenone (DPC). The receptors derive from a woman between 40 and 55 years old with alopecia areata. Some clones in this sample may be carry-over from other donors' samples.

This clonotype was detected many times. CDR3 protein: CSVGPTTRLYEQYF. Here the CDR3 DNA reads TGCAGCGTTGGCCCGACTACTCGGCTCTACGAGCAGTACTTC. V usage is TRBV29-1 and J usage is TRBJ2-7; tentatively, D is TRBD2 (5 bases). V lost 4 bases and J lost 3, with 16 bases in between. Germline V gene data show CDR1 as SQVTM and CDR2 as ANQGSEA. The CDR3 loop spans 14 amino acids.

The table lists this clonotype with a few counts. CDR3 bases: TGTGCCACCAGTGATGTGGGGGGAGATACGCAGTATTTT. This codes for CATSDVGGDTQYF. V and J are TRBV24-1 and TRBJ2-3, with D tentatively TRBD2 (6 bases). V gave up 3 bases and J gave up 5 bases, with 8 bases separating them. This CDR3 has 13 residues. Germline lookup yields CDR1 KGHDR and CDR2 SFDVKD.

This clonotype was observed a single time. The CDR3 DNA follows: TGTGCCAGCAGCCAAGATAGCGGACAAAAAAACATTCAGTACTTC. This codes for CASSQDSGQKNIQYF. The chain is built from TRBV14 and TRBJ2-4, with D possibly matching TRBD2 (6 bases). V gave up 0 bases and J gave up 4 bases, with 10 bases separating them. The CDR3 sequence is 15 residues long. Germline CDR1 reads SGHDN; CDR2 reads FVKESK.

This clonotype was seen a few times. The chain couples TRBV7-9 to TRBJ2-7; D may correspond to TRBD1 or TRBD2 (5 bases each). Germline CDR1 reads SEHNR; CDR2 reads FQNEAQ (reference sequence). The CDR3 runs 14 residues. V lost 1 base to trimming and J lost 3 bases, with 10 bases between them. CDR3 amino acids: CASSLVQGVYEQYF. The DNA of the CDR3 is TGTGCCAGCAGCTTAGTGCAGGGAGTCTACGAGCAGTACTTC.

This clonotype was detected only a few times. The chain is built from TRBV9 and TRBJ2-1; tentative D call: TRBD2 (7 bases). This CDR3 has 15 residues. Germline-derived CDR1 and CDR2 are SGDLS and YYNGEE. V dropped 0 bases and J dropped 9 bases, with 16 bases sitting between them. CDR3 in DNA: TGTGCCAGCAGCGTAGTTCCGGGGGGCCTGGGTGAGCAGTTCTTC. Residues: CASSVVPGGLGEQFF.

This clonotype has more than one count but fewer than ten. V is TRBV6-6 and J is TRBJ2-7, with 13 bases fitting TRBD2. V lost 5 bases and J lost 3; bases outside the gene matches: 1. Germline values: CDR1 MNHNY, CDR2 SVGAGI (reference sequence). This CDR3 region has 14 residues. DNA of the CDR3: TGTGCCAGCAGTGGGACTAGCGGGAACTACGAGCAGTACTTC. This encodes CASSGTSGNYEQYF.

This clonotype was counted ten times or more. This CDR3 reads CAISEGAGGYEQYF. The CDR3, as DNA: TGTGCCATCAGTGAAGGAGCGGGAGGGTACGAGCAGTACTTC. The V call is TRBV10-3, the J call TRBJ2-7; 10 positions agree with TRBD2. The CDR3 spans 14 residues. After removal of 3 bases from V and 4 bases from J, the junction contained 3 bases not matched to a gene. Germline loops: CDR1 ENHRY, CDR2 SYGVKD.

CDR3 nucleotide sequence: TGTGCCAGCAGTCGCGACGGAAACATGAACACTGAAGCTTTCTTT. It translates to CASSRDGNMNTEAFF. The chain has TRBV7-3 and TRBJ1-1, with no clear D. From germline, CDR1 is SGHTA and CDR2 FQGTGA. V lost 6 bases to trimming and J lost 0 bases, with 14 bases between them. CDR3 length: 15 amino acids.

The chain links TRBV29-1 to TRBJ1-4; perhaps TRBD1 as D (6 bases). The V end was cut by 0 bases, the J end by 4 bases, with 12 bases between. The CDR3 length is 15 residues. Germline-derived CDR1 and CDR2 are SQVTM and ANQGSEA. The CDR3 nucleotides read TGCAGCGTTGAAGAGTTCGGGACAAGTAATGAAAAACTGTTTTTT. The encoded protein is CSVEEFGTSNEKLFF.

This chain joins TRBV9 and TRBJ2-2, with D possibly being TRBD1 or TRBD2 (5 bases each). V was pared by 5 bases and J by 6 bases, with 11 bases between. Germline V gene data show CDR1 as SGDLS and CDR2 as YYNGEE. This CDR3 comprises 13 residues. The CDR3 is CASRPGAAGELFF. In nucleotides, the CDR3 is TGTGCCAGCAGACCCGGGGCCGCCGGGGAGCTGTTTTTT.

The genes are TRBV25-1 and TRBJ1-1; no reliable D call. V lost 6 bases, J lost 5 bases, and 22 bases lay in between. This CDR3 region has 16 residues. The germline V gene encodes CDR1 MGHDK and CDR2 SYGVNS. CDR3 sequence reads: CASRSLAPTWCTEAFF. In DNA, the CDR3 is TGTGCCAGCAGGAGCCTGGCGCCTACGTGGTGTACTGAAGCTTTCTTT.

In its sample, this clonotype was seen a few times. This chain connects TRBV6-5 to TRBJ1-1; no reliable D call. The V end lost 7 bases, the J end lost 0 bases, and 12 bases lay between the germline ends. Germline lookup yields CDR1 MNHEY and CDR2 SVGAGI. This CDR3 has 14 residues. The DNA for the CDR3 is TGTGCCAGCAAGATAGGTGGGATGAACACTGAAGCTTTCTTT. Translating it yields CASKIGGMNTEAFF.

The chain recombines TRBV7-2 with TRBJ2-2; D may be TRBD1 (6 bases). The ends were cut back, 5 bases at V and 6 bases at J, with 13 bases in the middle. Germline CDR1 and CDR2: SGHTA and FQGNSA. This CDR3 spans 14 amino acids. This CDR3 is CASSPWTVAGELFF. The DNA for the CDR3 is TGTGCCAGCAGCCCGTGGACAGTGGCCGGGGAGCTGTTTTTT.

The chain carries TRBV6-2 or TRBV6-3 and TRBJ2-6; D may match TRBD1 or TRBD2 (5 bases each). The CDR3 consists of 16 residues. Trimming took 7 bases from V and 0 from J, leaving 13 bases between them. Germline V gives CDR1 MNHEY, CDR2 SVGEGT. CDR3 bases: TGTGCCAGCACTGGGACGTTTAACTCTGGGGCCAACGTCCTGACTTTC. Encoded protein: CASTGTFNSGANVLTF.

This clonotype came up a few times. This rearrangement joins TRBV7-2 to TRBJ2-2, with D hard to call. From germline, CDR1 is SGHTA and CDR2 FQGNSA. The V and J ends lost 5 bases and 8 bases respectively, with 18 bases between them. The CDR3 runs to 15 residues. As DNA, the CDR3 is TGTGCCAGCAGCCAACGATTTCCGGTTGCGGGGGAGCTGTTTTTT. Translated, it gives CASSQRFPVAGELFF. Full variable domain (rest looked up from reference TRBV7-2 and TRBJ2-2): GAGVSQSPSNKVTEKGKDVELRCDPISGHTALYWYRQSLGQGLEFLIYFQGNSAPDKSGLPSDRFSAERTGGSVSTLTIQRTQQEDSAVYLCASSQRFPVAGELFFGEGSRLTVL.

The chain uses TRBV6-5 and TRBJ2-5; 7 positions match TRBD2. CDR3 length equals 13 residues. Germline CDR1 and CDR2: MNHEY and SVGAGI. Trimming cost V 5 bases and J 5 bases; bases outside gene matches: 5. CDR3 loop: CASSPREGETQYF. CDR3 sequence (DNA): TGTGCCAGCAGTCCCAGGGAGGGGGAGACCCAGTACTTC.

This clonotype was counted only a few times. The rearrangement joins TRBV10-3 to TRBJ1-2; no definite D call. The germline V and J ends were trimmed by 4 bases and 5 bases, with 11 bases remaining between them. CDR3 size: 13 residues. Germline V gene data show CDR1 as ENHRY and CDR2 as SYGVKD. CDR3 nucleotides: TGTGCCATCAGTGGGATGGCGGAATATGGCTACACCTTC. Translation gives CAISGMAEYGYTF.

This clonotype turned up a few times. The J gene is TRBJ2-7, the V gene TRBV5-1, with 7 bases identical to TRBD2. Germline V gene lookup returns CDR1 SGHRS and CDR2 YFSETQ. This CDR3 contains 14 residues. After removal of 6 bases from V and 4 bases from J, the junction contained 10 bases not matched to a gene. The CDR3, as DNA: TGCGCCAGCACCTTCGGGGGGACTGGATACGAGCAGTACTTC. It codes for CASTFGGTGYEQYF.

This clonotype was detected a few times. The chain joins TRBV25-1 to TRBJ2-2; D tentatively reads TRBD1 or TRBD2 (6 bases each). Germline V gene lookup returns CDR1 MGHDK and CDR2 SYGVNS. The CDR3 has 14 amino acids. Deletions cut 6 bases from V and 5 bases from J, with 13 bases between. CDR3 region: CASRTGGETGELFF. The CDR3 DNA follows: TGTGCCAGCAGGACAGGCGGGGAAACCGGGGAGCTGTTTTTT.

This clonotype came up a few times. The chain combines TRBV5-5 with TRBJ2-7; no clear D. Looked up from germline, CDR1 is SGHKS and CDR2 is YYEKEE (reference sequence). Trimming took off 1 base at V and 6 bases at J, with 11 bases between the two ends. CDR3 length: 13 residues. DNA of the CDR3: TGTGCCAGCAGCTTGCTAGATCCGGGCGAGCAGTACTTC. Its protein is CASSLLDPGEQYF.

This clonotype has more than one count but fewer than ten. This chain links TRBV20-1 with TRBJ2-1; D not resolved. V lost 4 bases, J lost 6 bases, and 10 bases lay in between. The CDR3 totals 12 residues. From germline, CDR1 is DFQATT and CDR2 SNEGSKA (reference sequence). Here the CDR3 DNA reads TGCAGTGCTACGAATTCGGTCAATGAGCAGTTCTTC. This translates into CSATNSVNEQFF.

This clonotype was observed a handful of times. The rearrangement uses TRBV12-3 or TRBV12-4 and TRBJ2-1, with TRBD2 matching over 9 bases. The CDR3 runs to 14 residues. V trimming: 6 bases; J trimming: 9 bases; junction bases outside the gene matches: 9. CDR3 sequence (DNA): TGTGCCAGCAGGCTAGCGGGGAGGCTAGGTGAGCAGTTCTTC. This sequence encodes CASRLAGRLGEQFF.